The clone carrying this TCR beta chain was recorded only once. Antigen: not known. The sample is drawn from a study of cytomegalovirus exposure and HLA in healthy donors. Overall study findings and caveats: The study carried out a later analysis of TCR beta sequences. It associated roughly 17,000 of them with specific HLA alleles at a false discovery rate of 0.05. Researchers reported from a later analysis that most CMV-associated TCR beta chains appeared HLA-restricted. Three CMV-associated chains proved CMV antigen-specific in vitro. Follow-up analysis found HLA locus-dependent TCR association rates, highest for DRB1 and lowest for HLA-C.

V trimming: 3 bases; J trimming: 1 base; junction bases outside the gene matches: 13. There are 18 residues in the CDR3. CDR1 is KGHSH and CDR2 is LQKENI in the germline V gene. Amplification used 60 Vbeta primers and 13 Jbeta primers. Sequenced by immunoSEQ multiplex PCR; TCRdb stores in-frame clones only, minus some. The sample records tens of thousands of clones, around 78% being singletons. The material sequenced was PBMCs. The TCR was taken from a man in his forties in good health and CMV-seronegative. The chain has TRBV18 and TRBJ2-7; 9 bases line up with TRBD2. Here the CDR3 DNA reads TGTGCCAGCTCACCGTCCTCGCGGGAGGGCCCGCTGTCCTACGAGCAGTACTTC. As protein: CASSPSSREGPLSYEQYF.